This T cell receptor beta chain is drawn from a study of shared clonotypes between healthy human individuals. This CDR3 contains 15 residues. Germline values: CDR1 SGHRS, CDR2 YFSETQ. Trimming removed 0 bases from V and 5 bases from J, with 11 bases in between. Only in-frame clones appear in the TCRdb table, and some are missing; sequencing was by immunoSEQ multiplex PCR. Of millions of clones listed, approximately 93% are singletons. To note about this clone: Antigen specificity is unknown. Other DNA sequences in this specimen translate into the identical CDR3.

CD45RA-negative memory and CD45RA+ naive subsets were split from the CD4+ cells. Study-wide results and limits: Owing to a small donor count, the genetic and exposure-history diversity represented was limited.

This TCR was recovered from a man aged 18 to 29 in good health. Some clones in this sample may be carry-over from other donors' samples. The chain combines TRBV5-1 with TRBJ1-4; D perhaps matches TRBD1 (5 bases). Sequencing was performed on naive CD4+ T cells from PBMCs. Sample subset: CD45RA+ positively selected. The CDR3 region has the DNA TGCGCCAGCAGCTTGGCCGGGGCGGGGAATGAAAAACTGTTTTTT. This sequence encodes CASSLAGAGNEKLFF. Full variable domain (remainder filled in from reference TRBV5-1 and TRBJ1-4): KAGVTQTPRYLIKTRGQQVTLSCSPISGHRSVSWYQQTPGQGLQFLFEYFSETQRNKGNFPGRFSGRQFSNSRSEMNVSTLELGDSALYLCASSLAGAGNEKLFFGSGTQLSVL.